This entry describes one T cell receptor (beta chain). What it binds is not known. The data are from a study of shared clonotypes between healthy human individuals. J lost 6 bases, V lost 0 bases, and 7 bases had no gene match. CDR1 and CDR2 (germline): LGHNA, YSLEER. The CDR3 totals 15 residues. Whole-study findings and limits: The represented genetic and exposure-history diversity was limited by the small number of donors.

Sequencing used immunoSEQ multiplex PCR; TCRdb keeps in-frame clones, though not all of them. The table includes 2 million to 2.5 million clones, approximately 96% detected once. The chain links TRBV4-3 to TRBJ1-2, with TRBD1 matching 7 bases. This sequence originates from a man aged 18 to 29 in good health. The sequenced sample was naive CD4+ T cells sorted from blood. Subset here: CD45RA+ positively selected. The CDR3 here is CASSQDRGQGDGYTF. In DNA form, the CDR3 reads TGCGCCAGCAGCCAAGATAGGGGGCAAGGGGATGGCTACACCTTC.